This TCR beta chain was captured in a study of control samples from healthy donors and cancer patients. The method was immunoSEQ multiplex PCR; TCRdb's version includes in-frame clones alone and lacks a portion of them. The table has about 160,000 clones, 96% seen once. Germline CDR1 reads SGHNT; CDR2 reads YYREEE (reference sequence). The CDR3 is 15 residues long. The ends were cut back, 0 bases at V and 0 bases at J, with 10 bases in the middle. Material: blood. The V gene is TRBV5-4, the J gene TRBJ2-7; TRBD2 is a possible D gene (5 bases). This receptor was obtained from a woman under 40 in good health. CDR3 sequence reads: CASSLGGSSSYEQYF. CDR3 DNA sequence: TGTGCCAGCAGCTTGGGAGGGTCCAGCTCCTACGAGCAGTACTTC.